Listed here are 30 T cell receptor beta chains from one sample, sequenced in a study of T cells in Graves' hyperthyroidism and ophthalmopathy. Amplification yielded TCR beta CDR3 regions, with RNA transcripts as the source. HTBI primers were employed in a first-round RT-PCR of the TCR CDR3. TCRdb reprocessed the multiplex PCR reads with MiXCR, giving one entry per CDR3 protein. The data hold some 620,000 distinct CDR3 sequences, with around 15% observed a single time. The sequenced material came from blood. Receptors originate from a woman aged 25 to 39 with Graves' hyperthyroidism.

The chain links TRBV19 to TRBJ2-2; no definite D call. TRBJ1-4 matches the DNA end more closely, so the J call is doubtful. The germline gives CDR1 LNHDA, CDR2 SQIVND (reference sequence). The CDR3 consists of 18 residues. This CDR3 is CASSSSSPGLRRGEKLFF. The CDR3 DNA reads as TGTGCCAGTAGTTCCAGCTCCCCGGGCCTCAGGCGTGGCGAAAAACTGTTTTTT.

This clonotype was counted only a few times. This chain joins TRBV24-1 and TRBJ1-4; 9 bases map to TRBD1. Trimming at V came to 8 bases and at J to 3 bases, leaving 6 bases not matched to a gene. Germline CDR1 is KGHDR and CDR2 is SFDVKD. The CDR3 extends over 15 amino acids. The DNA for the CDR3 is TGTGCCACCACGATACAGGGGGCAGCTAATGAAAAACTGTTTTTT. It is translated as CATTIQGAANEKLFF.

The rearrangement uses TRBV19 and TRBJ2-7, with 11 bases aligning to TRBD2. Germline CDR1 LNHDA, CDR2 SQIVND (reference sequence). V gave up 5 bases and J gave up 2 bases; unmatched junction bases: 5. The CDR3 spans 15 residues. The CDR3 here is CASSVLTSGAYEQYF. CDR3 coding DNA: TGTGCCAGTAGTGTATTGACTAGCGGGGCCTACGAGCAGTACTTC.

This clonotype was counted a few times. The rearrangement joins TRBV12-5 to TRBJ2-1; D is possibly TRBD2 (5 bases). In germline, CDR1 is LGHNT, CDR2 FRNRAP. Deletions cut 1 base from V and 0 bases from J, with 13 bases between. The CDR3 has 17 residues. CDR3 coding DNA: TGTGCTAGTGGTTTGGCCCCGACTACCAACTCCTACAATGAGCAGTTCTTC. Its translation is CASGLAPTTNSYNEQFF.

The V call is TRBV29-1, the J call TRBJ2-1; 9 bases are shared with TRBD1. The germline CDR1 and CDR2 sequences are SQVTM and ANQGSEA. The junction had 12 bases not matched to a gene; V was cut back by 5 bases and J by 10 bases. CDR3 length: 14 residues. The chain's CDR3 is CSVSGTGFSIEQFF. The CDR3, as DNA: TGCAGCGTTTCCGGGACAGGGTTTTCGATAGAGCAGTTCTTC.

In its sample, this clonotype was seen many times. The V and J genes are TRBV3-1 and TRBJ1-2, with D possibly TRBD1 on 6 matching bases. Germline V gene lookup returns CDR1 LGHDT and CDR2 YNNKEL (reference sequence). Trimming cost V 4 bases and J 6 bases, with 12 bases left between them. The CDR3 is 13 amino acids. CDR3 sequence: CASSLRDMNGYTF. In DNA, the CDR3 is TGTGCCAGCAGCCTCCGGGACATGAATGGCTACACCTTC.

This clonotype was detected many times. This chain joins TRBV24-1 and TRBJ2-7; D uncertain. Looked up from germline, CDR1 is KGHDR and CDR2 is SFDVKD. V lost 4 bases, J lost 4 bases, and 13 bases lay in between. The CDR3 runs 14 residues. The CDR3 nucleotides are TGTGCCACCAGTGACAAGGGCTCATCGTACGAGCAGTACTTC. Translation gives CATSDKGSSYEQYF.

The chain joins TRBV3-1 to TRBJ2-7, with D tentatively TRBD1 (6 bases). Trimming removed 0 bases from V and 2 bases from J, with 11 bases in between. The CDR3 consists of 15 residues. The germline gives CDR1 LGHDT, CDR2 YNNKEL (reference sequence). CDR3 region: CASSQEDRRPYEQYF. The CDR3 bases are TGTGCCAGCAGCCAAGAAGACAGGAGGCCCTACGAGCAGTACTTC.

Notes on this clonotype: This could be a read error, since a much larger clone is one nucleotide away. The chain combines TRBV9 with TRBJ2-7; TRBD2 might be the D (5 bases). The CDR3 contains 14 residues. Germline CDR1 and CDR2: SGDLS and YYNGEE. V dropped 1 base and J dropped 0 bases, with 8 bases sitting between them. CDR3 residues: CASSVSTSSYEQYF. The CDR3 DNA sequence: TGTGCCAGCAGCGTATCCACTAGCTCCTACGAGCAGTACTTC.

This clonotype was seen only a few times. The genes are TRBV19 and TRBJ1-5; 7 bases match TRBD1. V was clipped by 7 bases and J by 2 bases; unmatched bases: 2. From germline, CDR1 is LNHDA and CDR2 SQIVND (reference sequence). This CDR3 spans 13 amino acids. The CDR3 sequence: CASKDRGNQPQHF. DNA for the CDR3: TGTGCCAGTAAAGACAGGGGCAATCAGCCCCAGCATTTT. Combining the CDR3 with reference TRBV19 and TRBJ1-5 gives the whole variable domain DGGITQSPKYLFRKEGQNVTLSCEQNLNHDAMYWYRQDPGQGLRLIYYSQIVNDFQKGDIAEGYSVSREKKESFPLTVTSAQKNPTAFYLCASKDRGNQPQHFGDGTRLSIL.

The chain joins TRBV6-5 to TRBJ2-2, with D unclear. With 0 bases removed from V and 4 bases from J, the gap between germline ends came to 9 bases. CDR1 is MNHEY, CDR2 SVGAGI, per germline. There are 15 residues in the CDR3. The CDR3 coding sequence is TGTGCCAGCAGTTACTCGATGCGGTCCACCGGGGAGCTGTTTTTT. Its translation is CASSYSMRSTGELFF.

This clonotype occurred a few times. The chain carries TRBV10-3 and TRBJ2-1; 9 nucleotides align to TRBD1. The CDR3 is made up of 15 amino acids. The V gene end was trimmed by 3 bases and the J gene end by 7 bases; junction bases not matched to a gene: 7. Per germline, CDR1 ENHRY and CDR2 SYGVKD. CDR3 coding DNA: TGTGCCATCAGTGATGGGACAGGGTTCGGGAATGAGCAGTTCTTC. The encoded protein is CAISDGTGFGNEQFF.

This clonotype was picked up a small number of times. This chain connects TRBV4-3 to TRBJ1-1; D not certain. Germline V lookup: CDR1 LGHNA, CDR2 YSLEER. This CDR3 region has 16 residues. Trimming removed 0 bases from V and 0 bases from J, with 11 bases in between. The CDR3 sequence: CASSQEPREMNTEAFF. The CDR3 coding sequence is TGCGCCAGCAGCCAAGAACCAAGGGAAATGAACACTGAAGCTTTCTTT.

This clonotype showed up many times. The chain carries TRBV27 and TRBJ2-7, with TRBD1 identical over 8 bases. J was trimmed by 3 bases and V by 5 bases; bases with no gene match: 6. Germline CDR1 and CDR2: MNHEY and SMNVEV (reference sequence). This CDR3 is built from 14 residues. The CDR3 loop is CASSRTGKGYEQYF. Written as DNA, the CDR3 is TGTGCCAGCAGTCGGACAGGGAAGGGCTACGAGCAGTACTTC.

This clonotype was detected many times. The genes are TRBV30 and TRBJ1-1; TRBD1 is a possible D gene (5 bases). CDR1 is GTSNPN, CDR2 SVGIG, per germline (reference sequence). Deletions cut 4 bases from V and 4 bases from J, with 10 bases between. The CDR3 consists of 12 residues. CDR3 DNA: TGTGCCTGGAACCAGGGAGCCACTGAAGCTTTCTTT. Translated: CAWNQGATEAFF.

This clonotype was recorded many times. The chain has TRBV20-1 and TRBJ2-7; possibly TRBD2 for D (5 bases). The V end lost 2 bases, the J end lost 2 bases, and 13 bases lay between the germline ends. The CDR3 has 14 amino acids. From germline, CDR1 is DFQATT and CDR2 SNEGSKA (reference sequence). CDR3 sequence: CSARSTQRTYEQYF. The CDR3 region has the DNA TGCAGTGCTAGAAGTACGCAGCGGACCTACGAGCAGTACTTC.

This rearrangement joins TRBV20-1 to TRBJ2-3; D not certain. Germline CDR1 is DFQATT and CDR2 is SNEGSKA (reference sequence). With 2 bases removed from V and 0 bases from J, the gap between germline ends came to 3 bases. The CDR3 consists of 12 residues. The DNA of the CDR3 is TGCAGTGCTAGAATTAGCACAGATACGCAGTATTTT. Translating gives CSARISTDTQYF.

This clonotype was seen repeatedly, ten times or more. CDR3 residues: CASSSRRYNNEQFF. The CDR3 nucleotides read TGTGCCAGCAGTTCCCGTCGCTACAACAATGAGCAGTTCTTC. The chain is built from TRBV27 and TRBJ2-1; D ambiguous. With 4 bases removed from V and 5 bases from J, the gap between germline ends came to 12 bases. The CDR3 extends over 14 amino acids. CDR1 is MNHEY, CDR2 SMNVEV, per germline (reference sequence).

The V gene is TRBV30, the J gene TRBJ2-7; D might be TRBD1 (6 bases). This CDR3 has 16 residues. CDR1 is GTSNPN, CDR2 SVGIG, per germline (reference sequence). V lost 5 bases to trimming and J lost 1 base, with 21 bases between them. In DNA form, the CDR3 reads TGTGCCTGGGGGCGGACCCGAGTACAGGGATCCTACGAGCAGTACTTC. Translation gives CAWGRTRVQGSYEQYF. Variable domain in full (rest from reference TRBV30 and TRBJ2-7): SQTIHQWPATLVQPVGSPLSLECTVEGTSNPNLYWYRQAAGRGLQLLFYSVGIGQISSEVPQNLSASRPQDRQFILSSKKLLLSDSGFYLCAWGRTRVQGSYEQYFGPGTRLTVT.

The chain couples TRBV20-1 to TRBJ2-5; 10 nucleotides align to TRBD2. The CDR3 sequence is 13 residues long. The germline V gene encodes CDR1 DFQATT and CDR2 SNEGSKA (reference sequence). After removal of 6 bases from V and 5 bases from J, the junction contained 6 bases not matched to a gene. The CDR3 reads CSAPSGSWETQYF. As DNA, the CDR3 is TGCAGTGCCCCTAGCGGGAGCTGGGAGACCCAGTACTTC.

CDR3 in amino acids: CASNLAGDLHEQYF. DNA for the CDR3: TGCGCCAGCAATCTAGCGGGAGACCTCCACGAGCAGTACTTC. The chain couples TRBV10-2 to TRBJ2-7; 10 bases are shared with TRBD2. The ends lost 7 bases at V and 5 bases at J; junction bases unmatched: 8. Germline CDR1 is WSHSY and CDR2 is SAAADI. The CDR3 is made up of 14 amino acids.

This clonotype was counted a few times. The chain combines TRBV14 with TRBJ2-1; D might be TRBD1 or TRBD2, each matching 6 bases. This CDR3 is 17 amino acids long. The germline V gene has CDR1 SGHDN and CDR2 FVKESK. V was trimmed by 0 bases and J by 2 bases, leaving 14 bases between them. The CDR3: CASSQDRGRSPYNEQFF. CDR3 DNA sequence: TGTGCCAGCAGCCAAGATAGGGGGAGGTCCCCCTACAATGAGCAGTTCTTC.

The chain links TRBV5-8 to TRBJ1-2; TRBD1 matches 8 bases. J lost 7 bases, V lost 6 bases, and 5 bases had no gene match. Germline values: CDR1 SGHTS, CDR2 YDEGEE. The CDR3 sequence is 12 residues long. CDR3 coding DNA: TGTGCCAGCACCCTGGACAGGGTTGGCTACACCTTC. This gives the protein CASTLDRVGYTF.

This clonotype has at least ten counts. CDR3 coding DNA: TGCGCCAGCAGCTTGGAGGGGTTCTACACTGAAGCTTTCTTT. Residues: CASSLEGFYTEAFF. The chain joins TRBV5-1 to TRBJ1-1; TRBD1 is a possible D gene (5 bases). Trimming shortened V by 0 bases and J by 3 bases, and 9 bases separated the two germline ends. Germline CDR1 reads SGHRS; CDR2 reads YFSETQ. This CDR3 contains 14 residues. Filled out from reference TRBV5-1 and TRBJ1-1, the complete variable domain reads KAGVTQTPRYLIKTRGQQVTLSCSPISGHRSVSWYQQTPGQGLQFLFEYFSETQRNKGNFPGRFSGRQFSNSRSEMNVSTLELGDSALYLCASSLEGFYTEAFFGQGTRLTVV.

Remarks on this clonotype: A much more abundant neighbour one base away suggests this may be a read error. The V gene is TRBV7-9, the J gene TRBJ2-7, with no clear D. Germline loops: CDR1 SEHNR, CDR2 FQNEAQ (reference sequence). Trimming removed 4 bases at V and 2 bases at J, with 12 bases between. The CDR3 extends over 14 amino acids. The CDR3 sequence: CASSYPKATYEQYF. The CDR3 nucleotides are TGTGCCAGCAGCTACCCCAAGGCCACCTACGAGCAGTACTTC. The full variable domain, in which reference TRBV7-9 and TRBJ2-7 provide the parts outside the CDR3, is DTGVSQNPRHKITKRGQNVTFRCDPISEHNRLYWYRQTLGQGPEFLTYFQNEAQLEKSRLLSDRFSAERPKGSFSTLEIQRTEQGDSAMYLCASSYPKATYEQYFGPGTRLTVT.

This clonotype came up many times. The J gene is TRBJ2-1, the V gene TRBV11-2, with no clear D. This CDR3 contains 12 residues. CDR1 is SGHAT and CDR2 is FQNNGV in the germline V gene. V gave up 4 bases and J gave up 11 bases, with 12 bases separating them. The CDR3 loop reads CASSSVTLQQFF. The CDR3 coding sequence is TGTGCCAGCAGCTCCGTGACTCTACAGCAGTTCTTC.

This sequence joins TRBV19 and TRBJ1-5, with 7 bases that match TRBD1. Germline CDR1 and CDR2: LNHDA and SQIVND (reference sequence). CDR3 size: 15 residues. The V gene end was trimmed by 1 base and the J gene end by 4 bases; junction bases not matched to a gene: 4. The CDR3 loop is CASSIVTGWNQPQHF. Here the CDR3 DNA reads TGTGCCAGTAGTATAGTGACAGGGTGGAATCAGCCCCAGCATTTT.

This clonotype was seen many times. V and J are TRBV2 and TRBJ2-1; 9 bases fit TRBD2. Trimming removed 5 bases from V and 5 bases from J; junction bases left unmatched: 7. The germline CDR1 and CDR2 sequences are SNHLY and FYNNEI. CDR3 length: 15 amino acids. The CDR3 region has the DNA TGTGCCAGCAGTTGGACTAGCGCCCGAAACAATGAGCAGTTCTTC. Residues: CASSWTSARNNEQFF. The entire variable domain, with the rest obtained from reference TRBV2 and TRBJ2-1, is as follows: EPEVTQTPSHQVTQMGQEVILRCVPISNHLYFYWYRQILGQKVEFLVSFYNNEISEKSEIFDDQFSVERPDGSNFTLKIRSTKLEDSAMYFCASSWTSARNNEQFFGPGTRLTVL.

This clonotype was counted only a few times. J is TRBJ1-1 and V is TRBV27; D remains unclear. The CDR3 sequence is 13 residues long. Per germline, CDR1 MNHEY and CDR2 SMNVEV (reference sequence). The V end lost 4 bases, the J end lost 3 bases, and 9 bases lay between the germline ends. CDR3 in amino acids: CASSSLRYTEAFF. The CDR3 DNA sequence: TGTGCCAGCAGTTCGCTTCGGTACACTGAAGCTTTCTTT.

The chain is built from TRBV2 and TRBJ2-1; no firm D call. Germline V gene sequence: CDR1 SNHLY, CDR2 FYNNEI. CDR3 length equals 13 residues. Trimming shortened V by 8 bases and J by 5 bases, and 13 bases separated the two germline ends. The CDR3 loop is CASVGTSHNEQFF. The CDR3 DNA sequence: TGTGCCAGCGTTGGCACCTCACACAATGAGCAGTTCTTC.